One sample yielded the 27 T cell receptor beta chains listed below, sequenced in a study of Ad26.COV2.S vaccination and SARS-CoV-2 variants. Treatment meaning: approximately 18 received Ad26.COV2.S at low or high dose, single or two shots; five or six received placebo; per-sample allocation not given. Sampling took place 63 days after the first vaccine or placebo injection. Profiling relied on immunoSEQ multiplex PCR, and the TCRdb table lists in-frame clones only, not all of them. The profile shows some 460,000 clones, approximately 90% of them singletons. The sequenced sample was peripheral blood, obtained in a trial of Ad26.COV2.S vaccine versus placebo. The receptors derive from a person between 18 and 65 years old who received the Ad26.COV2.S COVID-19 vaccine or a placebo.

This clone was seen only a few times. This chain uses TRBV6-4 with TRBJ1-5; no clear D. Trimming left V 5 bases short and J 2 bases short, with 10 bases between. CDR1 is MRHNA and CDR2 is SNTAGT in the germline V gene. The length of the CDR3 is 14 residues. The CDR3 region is CASSTDMGNQPQHF. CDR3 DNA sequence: TGTGCCAGCAGTACCGACATGGGCAATCAGCCCCAGCATTTT.

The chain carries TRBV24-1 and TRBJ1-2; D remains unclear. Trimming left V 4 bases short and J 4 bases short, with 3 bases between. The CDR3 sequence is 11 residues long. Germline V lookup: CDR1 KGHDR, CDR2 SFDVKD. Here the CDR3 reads CATSDTYGYTF. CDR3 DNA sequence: TGTGCCACCAGTGACACCTATGGCTACACCTTC.

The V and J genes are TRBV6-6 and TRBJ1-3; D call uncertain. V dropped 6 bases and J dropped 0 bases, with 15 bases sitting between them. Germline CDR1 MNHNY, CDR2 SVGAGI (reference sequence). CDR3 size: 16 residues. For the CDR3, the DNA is TGTGCCAGCAGACCCGACACTTTGAGCTCTGGAAACACCATATATTTT. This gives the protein CASRPDTLSSGNTIYF.

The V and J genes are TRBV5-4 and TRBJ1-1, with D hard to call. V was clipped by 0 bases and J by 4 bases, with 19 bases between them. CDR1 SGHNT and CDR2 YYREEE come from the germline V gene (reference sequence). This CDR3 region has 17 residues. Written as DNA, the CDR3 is TGTGCCAGCAGCTTGGCAGCCCCAGATTCCTCGAGCACTGAAGCTTTCTTT. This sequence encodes CASSLAAPDSSSTEAFF.

For the CDR3, the DNA is TGTGCCAGCTCACACCGGGACGGAGTGGACATTAGCAATCAGCCCCAGCATTTT. Protein sequence: CASSHRDGVDISNQPQHF. The chain recombines TRBV18 with TRBJ1-5; D perhaps matches TRBD1 (5 bases). The length of the CDR3 is 18 residues. The germline V gene has CDR1 KGHSH and CDR2 LQKENI. The ends were cut back, 4 bases at V and 0 bases at J, with 19 bases in the middle.

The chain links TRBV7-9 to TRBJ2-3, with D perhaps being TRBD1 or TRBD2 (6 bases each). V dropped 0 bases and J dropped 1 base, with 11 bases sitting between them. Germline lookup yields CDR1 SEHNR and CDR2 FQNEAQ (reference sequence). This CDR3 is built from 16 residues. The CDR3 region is CASSLARGLGTDTQYF. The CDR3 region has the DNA TGTGCCAGCAGCTTAGCTCGGGGGCTCGGCACAGATACGCAGTATTTT.

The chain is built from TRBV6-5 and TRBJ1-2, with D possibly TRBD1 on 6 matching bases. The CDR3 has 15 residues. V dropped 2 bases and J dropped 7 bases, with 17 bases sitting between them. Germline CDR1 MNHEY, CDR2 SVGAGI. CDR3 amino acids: CASSYGGRGYPGYTF. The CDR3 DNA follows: TGTGCCAGCAGTTACGGCGGCAGGGGTTACCCTGGCTACACCTTC.

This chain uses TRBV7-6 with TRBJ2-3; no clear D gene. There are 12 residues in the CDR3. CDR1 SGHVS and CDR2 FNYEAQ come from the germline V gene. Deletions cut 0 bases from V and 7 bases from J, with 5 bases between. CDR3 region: CASSLAGNTQYF. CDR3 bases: TGTGCCAGCAGCTTAGCGGGGAATACGCAGTATTTT. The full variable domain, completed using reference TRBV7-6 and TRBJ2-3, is GAGVSQSPRYKVTKRGQDVALRCDPISGHVSLYWYRQALGQGPEFLTYFNYEAQQDKSGLPNDRFSAERPEGSISTLTIQRTEQRDSAMYRCASSLAGNTQYFGPGTRLTVL.

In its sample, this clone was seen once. In nucleotides, the CDR3 is TGTGCCAGCTCACTGGGCCCGTATAAGGGCTACACCTTC. Encoded protein: CASSLGPYKGYTF. The genes are TRBV18 and TRBJ1-2; the D is unclear. The CDR3 extends over 13 amino acids. Germline V gene lookup returns CDR1 KGHSH and CDR2 LQKENI. Trimming shortened V by 4 bases and J by 8 bases, and 14 bases separated the two germline ends.

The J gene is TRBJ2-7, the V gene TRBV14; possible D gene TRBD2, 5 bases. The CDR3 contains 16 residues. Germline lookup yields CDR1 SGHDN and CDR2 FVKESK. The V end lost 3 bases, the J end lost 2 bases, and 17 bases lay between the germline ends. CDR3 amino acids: CASSHSEDWTPYEQYF. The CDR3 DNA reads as TGTGCCAGCAGCCATTCGGAAGACTGGACTCCCTACGAGCAGTACTTC.

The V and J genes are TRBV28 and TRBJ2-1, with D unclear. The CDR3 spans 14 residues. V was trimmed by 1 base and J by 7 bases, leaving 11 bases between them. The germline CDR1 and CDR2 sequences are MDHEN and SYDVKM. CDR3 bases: TGTGCCAGCAGTTTATTGCGGAAACGGAATGAGCAGTTCTTC. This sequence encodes CASSLLRKRNEQFF.

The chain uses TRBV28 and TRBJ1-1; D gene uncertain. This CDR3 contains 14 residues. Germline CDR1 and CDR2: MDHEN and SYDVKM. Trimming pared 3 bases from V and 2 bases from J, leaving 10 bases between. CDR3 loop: CASSFSPINTEAFF. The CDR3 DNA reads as TGTGCCAGCAGTTTTTCGCCCATAAACACTGAAGCTTTCTTT. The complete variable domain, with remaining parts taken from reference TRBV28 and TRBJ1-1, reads DVKVTQSSRYLVKRTGEKVFLECVQDMDHENMFWYRQDPGLGLRLIYFSYDVKMKEKGDIPEGYSVSREKKERFSLILESASTNQTSMYLCASSFSPINTEAFFGQGTRLTVV.

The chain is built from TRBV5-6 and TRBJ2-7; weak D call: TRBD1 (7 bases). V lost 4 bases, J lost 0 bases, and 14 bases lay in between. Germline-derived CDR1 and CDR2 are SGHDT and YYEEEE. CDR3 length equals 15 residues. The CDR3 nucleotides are TGTGCCAGCAGCATAAGACAGGGAGGCTCCTACGAGCAGTACTTC. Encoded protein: CASSIRQGGSYEQYF. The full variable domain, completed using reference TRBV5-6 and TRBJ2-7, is DAGVTQSPTHLIKTRGQQVTLRCSPKSGHDTVSWYQQALGQGPQFIFQYYEEEERQRGNFPDRFSGHQFPNYSSELNVNALLLGDSALYLCASSIRQGGSYEQYFGPGTRLTVT.

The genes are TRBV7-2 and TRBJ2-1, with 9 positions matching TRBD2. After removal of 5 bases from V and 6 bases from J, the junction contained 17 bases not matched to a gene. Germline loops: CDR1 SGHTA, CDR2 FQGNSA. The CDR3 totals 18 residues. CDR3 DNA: TGTGCCAGCAGCCGCCGCGCCGGGGCGGGAGGGCCGGGCAATGAGCAGTTCTTC. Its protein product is CASSRRAGAGGPGNEQFF.

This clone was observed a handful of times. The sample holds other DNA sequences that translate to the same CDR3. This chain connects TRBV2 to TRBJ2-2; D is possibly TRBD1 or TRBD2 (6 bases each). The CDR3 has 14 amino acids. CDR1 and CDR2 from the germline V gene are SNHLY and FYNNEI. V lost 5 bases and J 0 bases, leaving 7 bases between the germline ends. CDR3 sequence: CASSRGPNTGELFF. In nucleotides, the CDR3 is TGTGCCAGCAGTCGGGGGCCGAACACCGGGGAGCTGTTTTTT.

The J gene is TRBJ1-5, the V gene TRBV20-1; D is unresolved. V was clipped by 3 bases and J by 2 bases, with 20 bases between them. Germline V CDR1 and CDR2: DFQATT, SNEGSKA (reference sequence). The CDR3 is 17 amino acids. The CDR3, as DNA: TGCAGTGCTAGTAACCCTAGACGTGGGGAGGGCAATCAGCCCCAGCATTTT. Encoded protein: CSASNPRRGEGNQPQHF.

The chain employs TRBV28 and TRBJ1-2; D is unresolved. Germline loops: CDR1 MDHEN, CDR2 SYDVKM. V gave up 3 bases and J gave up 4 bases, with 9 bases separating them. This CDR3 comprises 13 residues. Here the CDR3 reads CASSFMGFYGYTF. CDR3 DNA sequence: TGTGCCAGCAGTTTTATGGGGTTCTATGGCTACACCTTC.

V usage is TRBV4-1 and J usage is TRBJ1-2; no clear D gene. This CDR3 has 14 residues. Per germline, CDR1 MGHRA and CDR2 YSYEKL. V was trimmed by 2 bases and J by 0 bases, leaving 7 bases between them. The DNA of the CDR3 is TGCGCCAGCAGCCAACCAGGAGCTAACTATGGCTACACCTTC. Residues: CASSQPGANYGYTF.

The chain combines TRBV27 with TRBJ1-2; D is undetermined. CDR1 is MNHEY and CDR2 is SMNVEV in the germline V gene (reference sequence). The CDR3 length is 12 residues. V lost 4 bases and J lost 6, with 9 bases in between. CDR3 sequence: CASSSGLNGYTF. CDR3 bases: TGTGCCAGCAGTTCCGGGCTCAATGGCTACACCTTC.

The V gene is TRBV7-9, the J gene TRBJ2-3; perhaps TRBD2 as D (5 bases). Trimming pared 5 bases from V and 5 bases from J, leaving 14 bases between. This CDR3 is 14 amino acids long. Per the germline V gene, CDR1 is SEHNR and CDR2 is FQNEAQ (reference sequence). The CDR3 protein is CASSPKRTLDTQYF. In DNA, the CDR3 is TGTGCCAGCAGCCCCAAAAGGACTTTAGATACGCAGTATTTT.

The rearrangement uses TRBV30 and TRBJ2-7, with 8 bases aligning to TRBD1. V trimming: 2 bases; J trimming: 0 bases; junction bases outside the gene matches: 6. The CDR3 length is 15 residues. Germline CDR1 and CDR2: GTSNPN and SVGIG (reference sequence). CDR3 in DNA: TGTGCCTGGAGTCTTGGGGACAGGATCTCCTACGAGCAGTACTTC. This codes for CAWSLGDRISYEQYF.

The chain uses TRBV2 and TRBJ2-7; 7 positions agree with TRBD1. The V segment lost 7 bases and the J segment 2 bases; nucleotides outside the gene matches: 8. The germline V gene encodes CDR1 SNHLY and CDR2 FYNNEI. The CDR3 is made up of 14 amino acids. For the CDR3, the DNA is TGTGCCAGCATTACAGGGGTGGGTACCTACGAGCAGTACTTC. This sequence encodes CASITGVGTYEQYF.

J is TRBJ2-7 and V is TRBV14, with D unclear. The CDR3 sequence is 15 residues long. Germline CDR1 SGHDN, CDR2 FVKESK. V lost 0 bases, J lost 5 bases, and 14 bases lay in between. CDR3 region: CASSQEQVQLDEQYF. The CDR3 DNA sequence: TGTGCCAGCAGCCAAGAGCAGGTTCAGCTGGACGAGCAGTACTTC. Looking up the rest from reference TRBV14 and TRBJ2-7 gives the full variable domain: EAGVTQFPSHSVIEKGQTVTLRCDPISGHDNLYWYRRVMGKEIKFLLHFVKESKQDESGMPNNRFLAERTGGTYSTLKVQPAELEDSGVYFCASSQEQVQLDEQYFGPGTRLTVT.

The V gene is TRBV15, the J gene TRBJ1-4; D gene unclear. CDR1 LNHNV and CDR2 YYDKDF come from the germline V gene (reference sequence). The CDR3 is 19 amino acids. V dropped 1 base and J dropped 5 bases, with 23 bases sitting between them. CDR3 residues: CATSRVGQVWEGGNEKLFF. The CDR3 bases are TGTGCCACCAGCAGAGTAGGCCAGGTATGGGAGGGCGGCAATGAAAAACTGTTTTTT.

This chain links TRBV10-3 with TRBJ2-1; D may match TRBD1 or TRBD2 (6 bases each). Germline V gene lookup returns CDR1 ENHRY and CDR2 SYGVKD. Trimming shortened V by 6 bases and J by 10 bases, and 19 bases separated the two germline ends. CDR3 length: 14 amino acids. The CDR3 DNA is TGTGCCATCAGGTCGGACAGCGCCGGGGGAGAGCAGTTCTTC. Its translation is CAIRSDSAGGEQFF.

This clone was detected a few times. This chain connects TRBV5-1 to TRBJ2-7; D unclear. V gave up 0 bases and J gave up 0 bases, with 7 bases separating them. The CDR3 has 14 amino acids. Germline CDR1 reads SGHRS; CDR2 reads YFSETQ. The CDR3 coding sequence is TGCGCCAGCAGCTTGGACAGCATCTCCTACGAGCAGTACTTC. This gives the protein CASSLDSISYEQYF.

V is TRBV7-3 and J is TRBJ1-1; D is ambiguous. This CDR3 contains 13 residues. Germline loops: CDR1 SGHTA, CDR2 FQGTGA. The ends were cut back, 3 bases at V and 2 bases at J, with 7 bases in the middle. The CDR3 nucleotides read TGTGCCAGCAGCTTTTCAACCAACACTGAAGCTTTCTTT. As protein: CASSFSTNTEAFF. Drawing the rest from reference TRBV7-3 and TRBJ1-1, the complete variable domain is GAGVSQTPSNKVTEKGKYVELRCDPISGHTALYWYRQSLGQGPEFLIYFQGTGAADDSGLPNDRFFAVRPEGSVSTLKIQRTERGDSAVYLCASSFSTNTEAFFGQGTRLTVV.